The 10 T cell receptor beta chains below come from one sample, sequenced in a study of blood T cell repertoires in COVID-19. The assay was immunoSEQ multiplex PCR, and TCRdb's table has in-frame clones only and misses some. The data hold fewer than 350,000 clones, with 70% to 90% observed a single time. Material: PBMCs or T cells enriched from blood (not recorded which). The receptors here all came from a middle-aged woman who had recovered from COVID-19.

This rearrangement joins TRBV5-1 to TRBJ1-1, with D possibly being TRBD1 (5 bases). CDR1 SGHRS and CDR2 YFSETQ come from the germline V gene. Trimming removed 3 bases at V and 4 bases at J, with 13 bases between. The CDR3 covers 14 residues. The chain's CDR3 is CASSSGGLGTEAFF. CDR3 bases: TGCGCCAGCAGCTCGGGGGGTTTGGGCACTGAAGCTTTCTTT.

This sequence joins TRBV5-6 and TRBJ2-6, with 8 bases aligning to TRBD1. Per germline, CDR1 SGHDT and CDR2 YYEEEE. The junction had 8 bases not matched to a gene; V was cut back by 3 bases and J by 0 bases. CDR3 length: 18 amino acids. This chain's CDR3 is CASSWVDRAFSGANVLTF. Here the CDR3 DNA reads TGTGCCAGCAGCTGGGTGGACAGGGCTTTCTCTGGGGCCAACGTCCTGACTTTC.

The chain employs TRBV9 and TRBJ2-3, with 7 bases matching TRBD2. Germline values: CDR1 SGDLS, CDR2 YYNGEE. The trim removed 4 bases at V and 2 bases at J, leaving 7 bases unmatched. The CDR3 covers 15 residues. As DNA, the CDR3 is TGTGCCAGCAGCCCGGTGGGGGGGGACACAGATACGCAGTATTTT. Its protein product is CASSPVGGDTDTQYF.

V usage is TRBV7-9 and J usage is TRBJ2-2; weak D call: TRBD1 (5 bases). The germline gives CDR1 SEHNR, CDR2 FQNEAQ (reference sequence). V gave up 8 bases and J gave up 6 bases, with 16 bases separating them. This CDR3 is built from 14 residues. The CDR3 sequence: CASQTAGRPGELFF. CDR3 DNA sequence: TGTGCCAGCCAAACGGCAGGGCGGCCCGGGGAGCTGTTTTTT.

This clone appeared once. The J gene is TRBJ2-5, the V gene TRBV7-2; unclear D gene. Germline CDR1 reads SGHTA; CDR2 reads FQGNSA. The CDR3 length is 15 residues. V was clipped by 0 bases and J by 3 bases, with 11 bases between them. CDR3 protein: CASSLAGTFKETQYF. The CDR3 nucleotides read TGTGCCAGCAGCTTAGCGGGCACGTTTAAAGAGACCCAGTACTTC.

This chain's CDR3 is CASSLNTGANVLTF. CDR3 nucleotide sequence: TGTGCCAGCAGCTTAAATACTGGGGCCAACGTCCTGACTTTC. The genes are TRBV7-6 and TRBJ2-6; D is unresolved. Germline V gene data show CDR1 as SGHVS and CDR2 as FNYEAQ. This CDR3 comprises 14 residues. The V and J ends lost 2 bases and 2 bases respectively, with 4 bases between them.

The chain couples TRBV30 to TRBJ2-1; 9 nucleotides line up with TRBD2. The V and J ends lost 3 bases and 5 bases, in that order; junction bases with no gene match: 8. The V gene's germline CDR1 is GTSNPN and CDR2 SVGIG (reference sequence). CDR3 size: 15 residues. The CDR3 nucleotides are TGTGCCTGGAGCATAGGGCTAGCGGGAAACAATGAGCAGTTCTTC. This sequence encodes CAWSIGLAGNNEQFF.

This chain links TRBV7-9 with TRBJ2-5; D is possibly TRBD1 (6 bases). CDR1 and CDR2 from the germline V gene are SEHNR and FQNEAQ (reference sequence). V shed 5 bases and J shed 4 bases, with 23 bases lying between them. The CDR3 totals 17 residues. The CDR3 region has the DNA TGTGCCAGCAGCCTTTCCCTCCAGACAGGAATATTAGAGACCCAGTACTTC. Protein sequence: CASSLSLQTGILETQYF.

The genes are TRBV11-1 and TRBJ2-3; perhaps TRBD2 as D (5 bases). The CDR3 totals 12 residues. The germline V gene has CDR1 SGHAT and CDR2 FQDESV (reference sequence). V was pared by 3 bases and J by 5 bases, with 6 bases between. The CDR3 nucleotides are TGTGCCAGCAGCTTGAGGGTAGATACGCAGTATTTT. It encodes CASSLRVDTQYF.

The CDR3 nucleotides are TGTGCCAGCAGTAAGGGACAGGGACTAGGTGGCTACACCTTC. Its protein is CASSKGQGLGGYTF. The J gene is TRBJ1-2, the V gene TRBV6-6, with 9 bases aligning to TRBD1. Per germline, CDR1 MNHNY and CDR2 SVGAGI (reference sequence). The CDR3 is made up of 14 amino acids. With V trimmed by 5 bases and J by 7 bases, 8 bases remained unmatched.